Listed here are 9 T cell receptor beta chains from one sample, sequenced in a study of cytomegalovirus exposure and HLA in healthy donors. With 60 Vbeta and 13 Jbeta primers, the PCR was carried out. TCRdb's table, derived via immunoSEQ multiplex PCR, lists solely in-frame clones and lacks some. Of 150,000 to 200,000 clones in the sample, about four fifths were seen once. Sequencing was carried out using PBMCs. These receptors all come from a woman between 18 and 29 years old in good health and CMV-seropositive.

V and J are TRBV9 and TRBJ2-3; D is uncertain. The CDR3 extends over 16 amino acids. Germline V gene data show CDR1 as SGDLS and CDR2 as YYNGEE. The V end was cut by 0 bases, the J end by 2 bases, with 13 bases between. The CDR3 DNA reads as TGTGCCAGCAGCGTAGGGGCAAACCCACTCACAGATACGCAGTATTTT. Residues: CASSVGANPLTDTQYF.

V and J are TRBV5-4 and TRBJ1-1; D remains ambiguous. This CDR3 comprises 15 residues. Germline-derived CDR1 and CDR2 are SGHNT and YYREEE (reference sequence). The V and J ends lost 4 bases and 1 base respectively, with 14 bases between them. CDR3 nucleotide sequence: TGTGCCAGCAGCCGACATAACCTTAAGAACACTGAAGCTTTCTTT. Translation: CASSRHNLKNTEAFF.

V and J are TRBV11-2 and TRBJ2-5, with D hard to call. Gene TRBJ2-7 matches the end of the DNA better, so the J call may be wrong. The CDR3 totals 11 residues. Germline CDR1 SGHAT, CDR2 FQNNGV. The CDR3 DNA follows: TGTGCCAGCAGCCGCGCCTACGAGCAGTACTTC. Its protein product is CASSRAYEQYF.

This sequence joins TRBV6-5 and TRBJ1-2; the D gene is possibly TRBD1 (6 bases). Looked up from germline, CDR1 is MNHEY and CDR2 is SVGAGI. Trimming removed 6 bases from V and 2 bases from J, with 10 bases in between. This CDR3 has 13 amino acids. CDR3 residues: CASSLTGNYGYTF. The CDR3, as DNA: TGTGCCAGCAGCTTGACAGGAAACTATGGCTACACCTTC.

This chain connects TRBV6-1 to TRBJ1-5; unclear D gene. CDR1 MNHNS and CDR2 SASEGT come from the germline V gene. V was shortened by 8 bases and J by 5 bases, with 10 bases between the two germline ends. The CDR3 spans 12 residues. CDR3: CASGLGDQPQHF. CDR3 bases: TGTGCCAGCGGGTTGGGAGATCAGCCCCAGCATTTT.

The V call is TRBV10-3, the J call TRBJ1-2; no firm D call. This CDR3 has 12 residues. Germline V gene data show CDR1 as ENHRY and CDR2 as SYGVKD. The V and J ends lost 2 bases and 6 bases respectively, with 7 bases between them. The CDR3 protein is CAISEVLNGYTF. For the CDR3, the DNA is TGTGCCATCAGTGAGGTTTTAAATGGCTACACCTTC.

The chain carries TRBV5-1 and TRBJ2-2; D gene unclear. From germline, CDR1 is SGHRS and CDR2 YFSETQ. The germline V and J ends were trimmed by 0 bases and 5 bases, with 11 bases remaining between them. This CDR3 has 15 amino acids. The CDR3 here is CASSLENRSTGELFF. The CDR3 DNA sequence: TGCGCCAGCAGCTTGGAGAACAGATCGACCGGGGAGCTGTTTTTT.

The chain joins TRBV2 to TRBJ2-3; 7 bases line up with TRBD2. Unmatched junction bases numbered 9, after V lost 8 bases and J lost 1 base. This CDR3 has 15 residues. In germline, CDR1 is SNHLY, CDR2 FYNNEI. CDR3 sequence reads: CASQSLAVGTDTQYF. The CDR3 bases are TGTGCCAGCCAATCCCTAGCGGTTGGCACAGATACGCAGTATTTT.

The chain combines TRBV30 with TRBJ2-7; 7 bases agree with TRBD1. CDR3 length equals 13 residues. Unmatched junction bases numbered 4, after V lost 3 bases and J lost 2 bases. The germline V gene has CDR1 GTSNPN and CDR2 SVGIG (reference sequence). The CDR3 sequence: CAWSSGTAYEQYF. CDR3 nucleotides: TGTGCCTGGAGCTCCGGGACAGCCTACGAGCAGTACTTC.